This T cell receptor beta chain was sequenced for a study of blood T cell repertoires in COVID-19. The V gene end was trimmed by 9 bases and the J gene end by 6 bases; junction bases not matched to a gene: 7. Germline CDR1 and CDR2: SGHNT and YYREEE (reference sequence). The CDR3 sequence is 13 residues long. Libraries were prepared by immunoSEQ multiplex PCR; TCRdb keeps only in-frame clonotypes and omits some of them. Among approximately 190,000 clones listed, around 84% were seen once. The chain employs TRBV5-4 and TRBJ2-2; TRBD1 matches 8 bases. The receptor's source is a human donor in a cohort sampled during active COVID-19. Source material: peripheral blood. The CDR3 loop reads CAISIQGAGELFF. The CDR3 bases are TGTGCCATCTCCATACAGGGGGCCGGGGAGCTGTTTTTT.